Listed below are T cell receptor beta chains from one sample, sequenced in a study of blood T cell repertoires in COVID-19. Profiled with immunoSEQ multiplex PCR; TCRdb holds only in-frame clones, not every one. The data contain over 250,000 clones, 88% of them singletons. Sequences were obtained from PBMCs or T cells enriched from blood (not recorded which). The receptors come from a woman in her twenties or thirties who had recovered from COVID-19. The CDR3 runs from the conserved cysteine through the conserved F or W. A D gene is named only where the DNA matches it firmly. Some rows mark clone size as missing; the rest say once, few, many or name a class of expanded clone.

clone size	D gene	V gene	J gene	CDR3 DNA	CDR3 protein
once	.	TRBV29-1	TRBJ2-7	TGCAGCGTAGGGAGGGACACGGGCGAGCAGTACTTC	CSVGRDTGEQYF
.	.	TRBV27	TRBJ2-5	TGTGCCAGCCGTACCGGGAGTGCTGGGGAAGAGACCCAGTACTTC	CASRTGSAGEETQYF
.	.	TRBV18	TRBJ2-3	TGTGCCAGCTCACCAGATCTTGCAGGCGGCACAGATACGCAGTATTTT	CASSPDLAGGTDTQYF
few	TRBD2	TRBV7-2	TRBJ2-7	TGTGCCAGCAGCGTCACGGGACTAGCGGCGTACGAGCAGTACTTC	CASSVTGLAAYEQYF
.	TRBD2	TRBV5-1	TRBJ2-7	TGCGCCAGCAGCTTGCGTAGCGGGAGTTCCTACGAGCAGTACTTC	CASSLRSGSSYEQYF
.	.	TRBV5-5	TRBJ2-1	TGTGCCAGCAGCAAACTCTCGGGAGTGGGGTCCTACAATGAGCAGTTCTTC	CASSKLSGVGSYNEQFF
.	.	TRBV6-2/TRBV6-3	TRBJ1-2	TGTGCCAGCAGTCCGGACAGATTTGGCTACACCTTC	CASSPDRFGYTF
.	.	TRBV4-3	TRBJ1-1	TGCGCCAGCAGTCGAAGTGACCGGAGCACTGAAGCTTTCTTT	CASSRSDRSTEAFF
.	.	TRBV27	TRBJ2-7	TGTGCCAGCAGTCCCGACGGACAGGAGGGAACCTACGAGCAGTACTTC	CASSPDGQEGTYEQYF
.	.	TRBV29-1	TRBJ2-3	TGCAGCGTTGAAAGGGGAGGAGATACGCAGTATTTT	CSVERGGDTQYF
.	.	TRBV7-2	TRBJ1-6	TGTGCCAGCAGCTTAGAGAGCTACTCACCCCTCCACTTT	CASSLESYSPLHF
.	TRBD1	TRBV28	TRBJ1-5	TGTGCCAGCAGTTTGGGTTTAACAGGGGATCAGCCCCAGCATTTT	CASSLGLTGDQPQHF
once	.	TRBV28	TRBJ1-3	TGTGCCAGCAGTTTATTATTTGACACCATATATTTT	CASSLLFDTIYF
.	.	TRBV5-1	TRBJ2-7	TGCGCCAGCAGCCCGACAGTTTCGAGCTCCTACGAGCAGTACTTC	CASSPTVSSSYEQYF
.	TRBD1	TRBV7-2	TRBJ1-2	TGTGCCAGCAGCCTCTGGACAGGGATGGACTATGGCTACACCTTC	CASSLWTGMDYGYTF
.	TRBD2	TRBV9	TRBJ2-1	TGTGCCTCGGGGCGCGGGGGCTCCTACAATGAGCAGTTCTTC	CASGRGGSYNEQFF
.	TRBD1	TRBV19	TRBJ2-7	TGTGCCAGTAGTCCCCGGACAGGCACCTACGAGCAGTACTTC	CASSPRTGTYEQYF
.	.	TRBV28	TRBJ2-1	TGTGCCAGCAGTTTAGGGGCCCTCTCCTACAATGAGCAGTTCTTC	CASSLGALSYNEQFF
.	TRBD1	TRBV3-1/TRBV3-2	TRBJ2-7	TGTGCCAGCTCTAAGTGGGACAGGGATAACGAGCAGTACTTC	CASSKWDRDNEQYF
few	TRBD1	TRBV18	TRBJ1-2	TGTGCCAGCTCACCGGGACAGGGAGGTTCTAACTATGGCTACACCTTC	CASSPGQGGSNYGYTF
few	.	TRBV19	TRBJ1-1	TGTGCCAGTAGTATTCAGGGTAGCTCTGAAGCTTTCTTT	CASSIQGSSEAFF
.	.	TRBV4-1	TRBJ2-7	TGCGCCAGCAGCCCAGCTGGCCGCAGGTGGGCCTACGAGCAGTACTTC	CASSPAGRRWAYEQYF
.	.	TRBV6-6	TRBJ1-1	TGTGCCAGCAGTTCCAAGAGGTTTGAAGCTTTCTTT	CASSSKRFEAFF
.	.	TRBV28	TRBJ2-5	TGTGCCAGCACAACTTCAGGACTACTAGAGACCCAGTACTTC	CASTTSGLLETQYF
.	TRBD1	TRBV7-7	TRBJ1-5	TGTGCCAGCAGCTTAGGGGGGGACAGGGGGCTGACTCAGCCCCAGCATTTT	CASSLGGDRGLTQPQHF
.	.	TRBV5-4	TRBJ1-1	TGTGCCAGCAGCTTGGTAGGGGGGGCGGGAGCTTTCTTT	CASSLVGGAGAFF
.	.	TRBV5-8	TRBJ2-5	TGTGCCAGCAGCTTGGGAGATCTGGACGCGGGAACCCAGTACTTC	CASSLGDLDAGTQYF
.	.	TRBV19	TRBJ1-2	TGTGCCAGTAGGAACGGGAACTATTTGGGCTACACCTTC	CASRNGNYLGYTF
.	.	TRBV9	TRBJ1-3	TGTGCCAGCAGCGTAAAGGAATCAGGGCACTCTGGAAACACCATATATTTT	CASSVKESGHSGNTIYF